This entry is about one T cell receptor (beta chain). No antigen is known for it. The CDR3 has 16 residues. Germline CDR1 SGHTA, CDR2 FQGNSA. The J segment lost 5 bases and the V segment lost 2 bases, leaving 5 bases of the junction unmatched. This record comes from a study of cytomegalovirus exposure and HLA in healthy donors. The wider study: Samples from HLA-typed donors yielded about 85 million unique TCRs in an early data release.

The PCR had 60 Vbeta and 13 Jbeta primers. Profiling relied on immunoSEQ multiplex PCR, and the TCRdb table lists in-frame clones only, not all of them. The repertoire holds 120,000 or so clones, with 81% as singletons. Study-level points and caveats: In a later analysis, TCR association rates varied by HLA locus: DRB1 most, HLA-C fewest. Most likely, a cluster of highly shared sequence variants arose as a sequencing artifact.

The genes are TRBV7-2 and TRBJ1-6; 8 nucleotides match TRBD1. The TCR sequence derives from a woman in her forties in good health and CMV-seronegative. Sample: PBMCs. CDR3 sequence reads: CASSLLGTGNNSPLHF. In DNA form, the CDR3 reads TGTGCCAGCAGCTTACTAGGGACAGGAAATAATTCACCCCTCCACTTT. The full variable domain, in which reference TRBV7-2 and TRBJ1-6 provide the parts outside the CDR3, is GAGVSQSPSNKVTEKGKDVELRCDPISGHTALYWYRQSLGQGLEFLIYFQGNSAPDKSGLPSDRFSAERTGGSVSTLTIQRTQQEDSAVYLCASSLLGTGNNSPLHFGNGTRLTVT.